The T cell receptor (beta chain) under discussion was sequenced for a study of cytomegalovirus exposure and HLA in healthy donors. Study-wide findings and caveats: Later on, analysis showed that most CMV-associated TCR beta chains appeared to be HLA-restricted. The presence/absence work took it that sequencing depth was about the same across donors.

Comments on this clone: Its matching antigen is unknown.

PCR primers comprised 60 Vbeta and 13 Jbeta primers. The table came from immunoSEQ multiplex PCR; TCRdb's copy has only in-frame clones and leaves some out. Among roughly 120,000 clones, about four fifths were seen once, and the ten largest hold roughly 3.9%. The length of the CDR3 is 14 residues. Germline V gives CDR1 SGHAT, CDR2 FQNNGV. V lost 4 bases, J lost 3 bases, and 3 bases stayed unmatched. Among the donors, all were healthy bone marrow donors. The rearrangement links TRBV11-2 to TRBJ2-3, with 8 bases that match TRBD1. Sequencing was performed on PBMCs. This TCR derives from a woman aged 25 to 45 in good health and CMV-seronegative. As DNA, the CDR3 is TGTGCCAGCAGCTCAGGACAGGGTACAGATACGCAGTATTTT. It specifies CASSSGQGTDTQYF.